In this sample, the clone carrying this T cell receptor beta chain turned up a few times. Its specificity is unknown. CDR1 and CDR2 (germline): SGHTA, FQGNSA. Between the trimmed V and J ends, which lost 3 bases and 6 bases, there was a span of 18 bases. The length of the CDR3 is 16 residues. MiXCR, applied by TCRdb to the 5' RACE reads, yields one record per CDR3 protein. The top ten clones hold around 23% of a sample with roughly 350,000 distinct CDR3 sequences, over 3.5% of them seen once. The entry originates in a study of T cells after yellow fever vaccination. Study-wide results and limits: Post-booster repertoires contained most primary-vaccination clones again (about 95% CD4, less than 90% CD8).

V usage is TRBV7-2 and J usage is TRBJ2-1; the D gene is possibly TRBD1 (6 bases). The input for sequencing was PBMCs, taken 5 days after the yellow fever booster vaccination. This clonotype was obtained from a man between 18 and 35 years old who received the YFV17D yellow fever vaccine. The CDR3 sequence is CASSLHSAGALNEQFF. In nucleotides, the CDR3 is TGTGCCAGCAGCTTGCACAGTGCAGGGGCCCTCAATGAGCAGTTCTTC.